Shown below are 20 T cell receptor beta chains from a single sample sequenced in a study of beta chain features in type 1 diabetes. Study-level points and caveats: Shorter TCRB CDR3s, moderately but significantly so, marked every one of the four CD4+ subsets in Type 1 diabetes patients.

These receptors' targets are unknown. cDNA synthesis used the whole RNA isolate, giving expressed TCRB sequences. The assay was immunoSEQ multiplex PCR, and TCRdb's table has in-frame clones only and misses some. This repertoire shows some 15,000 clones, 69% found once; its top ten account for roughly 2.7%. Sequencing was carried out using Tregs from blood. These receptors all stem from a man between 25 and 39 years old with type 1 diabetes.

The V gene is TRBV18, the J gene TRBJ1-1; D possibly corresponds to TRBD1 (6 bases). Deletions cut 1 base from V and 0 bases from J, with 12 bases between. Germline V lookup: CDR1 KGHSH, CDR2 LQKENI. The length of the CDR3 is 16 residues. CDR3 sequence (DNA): TGTGCCAGCTCACCACGGACAGAGAGTATGAACACTGAAGCTTTCTTT. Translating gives CASSPRTESMNTEAFF. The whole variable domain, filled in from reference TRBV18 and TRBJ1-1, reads NAGVMQNPRHLVRRRGQEARLRCSPMKGHSHVYWYRQLPEEGLKFMVYLQKENIIDESGMPKERFSAEFPKEGPSILRIQQVVRGDSAAYFCASSPRTESMNTEAFFGQGTRLTVV.

CDR3 region: CASSRRLAEYNEQFF. The DNA for the CDR3 is TGTGCCAGCAGCAGGCGACTAGCGGAGTACAATGAGCAGTTCTTC. The V gene is TRBV5-4, the J gene TRBJ2-1, with TRBD2 matching over 9 bases. CDR3 length: 15 amino acids. Looked up from germline, CDR1 is SGHNT and CDR2 is YYREEE (reference sequence). V lost 4 bases and J lost 4; bases outside the gene matches: 6.

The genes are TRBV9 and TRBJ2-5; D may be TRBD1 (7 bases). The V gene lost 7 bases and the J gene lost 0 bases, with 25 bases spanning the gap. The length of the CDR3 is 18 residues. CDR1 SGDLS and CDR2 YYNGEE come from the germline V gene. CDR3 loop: CASPNRRPGGQNQETQYF. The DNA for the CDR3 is TGTGCCAGCCCAAACCGGCGCCCCGGGGGACAGAACCAAGAGACCCAGTACTTC.

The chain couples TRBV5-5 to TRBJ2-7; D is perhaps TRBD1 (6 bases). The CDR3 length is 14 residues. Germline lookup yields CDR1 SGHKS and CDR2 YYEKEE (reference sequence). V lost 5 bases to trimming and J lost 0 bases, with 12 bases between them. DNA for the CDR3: TGTGCCAGCAGACCCACAGGGTTCTCCTACGAGCAGTACTTC. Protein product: CASRPTGFSYEQYF.

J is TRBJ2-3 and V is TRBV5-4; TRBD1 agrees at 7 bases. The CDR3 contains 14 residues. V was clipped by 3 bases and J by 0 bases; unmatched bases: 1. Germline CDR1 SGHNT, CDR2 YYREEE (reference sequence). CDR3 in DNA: TGTGCCAGCAGCTCCAGGGGGAGCACAGATACGCAGTATTTT. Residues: CASSSRGSTDTQYF.

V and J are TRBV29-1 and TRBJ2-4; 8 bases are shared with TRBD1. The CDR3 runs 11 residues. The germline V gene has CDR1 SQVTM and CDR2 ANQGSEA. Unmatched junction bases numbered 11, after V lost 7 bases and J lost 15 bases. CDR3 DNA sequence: TGCAGCGCCCCCGACAGGGGTCGTACGTACTTC. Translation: CSAPDRGRTYF.

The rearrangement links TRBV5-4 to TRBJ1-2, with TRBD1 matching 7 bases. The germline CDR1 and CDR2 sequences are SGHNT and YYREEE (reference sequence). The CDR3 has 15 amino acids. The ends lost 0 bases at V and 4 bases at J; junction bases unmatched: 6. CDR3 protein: CASSLGSGTVYGYTF. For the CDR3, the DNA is TGTGCCAGCAGCTTGGGCTCGGGGACAGTCTATGGCTACACCTTC.

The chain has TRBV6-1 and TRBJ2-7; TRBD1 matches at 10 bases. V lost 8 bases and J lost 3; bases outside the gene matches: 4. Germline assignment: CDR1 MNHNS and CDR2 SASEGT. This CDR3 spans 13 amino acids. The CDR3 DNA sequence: TGTGCCAGCGGGGACAGGGGTAGCTACGAGCAGTACTTC. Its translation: CASGDRGSYEQYF.

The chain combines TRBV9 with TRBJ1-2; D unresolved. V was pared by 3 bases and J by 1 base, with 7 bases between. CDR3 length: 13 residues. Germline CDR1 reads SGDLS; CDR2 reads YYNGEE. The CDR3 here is CASSEDINYGYTF. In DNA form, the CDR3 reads TGTGCCAGCAGCGAAGACATTAACTATGGCTACACCTTC.

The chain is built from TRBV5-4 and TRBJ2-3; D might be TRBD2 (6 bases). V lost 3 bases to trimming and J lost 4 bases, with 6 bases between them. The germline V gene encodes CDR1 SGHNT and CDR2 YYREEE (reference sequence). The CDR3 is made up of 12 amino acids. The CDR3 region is CASSWGADTQYF. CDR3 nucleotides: TGTGCCAGCAGCTGGGGGGCAGATACGCAGTATTTT.

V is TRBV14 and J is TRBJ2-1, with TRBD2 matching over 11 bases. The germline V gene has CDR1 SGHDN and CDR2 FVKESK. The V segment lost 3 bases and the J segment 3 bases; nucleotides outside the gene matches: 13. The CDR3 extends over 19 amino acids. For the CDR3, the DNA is TGTGCCAGCAGCCAGAAGAGTCGTCTAGCGGGAGGCAACTACAATGAGCAGTTCTTC. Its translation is CASSQKSRLAGGNYNEQFF.

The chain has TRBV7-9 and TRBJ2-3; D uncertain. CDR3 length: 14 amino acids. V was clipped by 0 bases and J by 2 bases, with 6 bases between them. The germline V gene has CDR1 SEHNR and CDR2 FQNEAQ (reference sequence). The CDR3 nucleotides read TGTGCCAGCAGCTTAGCGGCAGACACAGATACGCAGTATTTT. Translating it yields CASSLAADTDTQYF.

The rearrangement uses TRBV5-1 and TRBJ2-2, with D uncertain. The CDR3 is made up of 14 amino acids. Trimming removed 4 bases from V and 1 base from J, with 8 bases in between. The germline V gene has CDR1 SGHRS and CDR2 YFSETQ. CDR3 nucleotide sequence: TGCGCCAGCAGCATGGTAGAGAACACCGGGGAGCTGTTTTTT. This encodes CASSMVENTGELFF.

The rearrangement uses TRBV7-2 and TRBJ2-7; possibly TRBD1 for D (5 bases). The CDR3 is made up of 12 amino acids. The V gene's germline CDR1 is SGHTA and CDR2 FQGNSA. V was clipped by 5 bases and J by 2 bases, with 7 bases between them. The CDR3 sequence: CASSDSPYEQYF. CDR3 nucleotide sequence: TGTGCCAGCAGCGACAGCCCCTACGAGCAGTACTTC. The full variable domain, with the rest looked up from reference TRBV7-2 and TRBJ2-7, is GAGVSQSPSNKVTEKGKDVELRCDPISGHTALYWYRQSLGQGLEFLIYFQGNSAPDKSGLPSDRFSAERTGGSVSTLTIQRTQQEDSAVYLCASSDSPYEQYFGPGTRLTVT.

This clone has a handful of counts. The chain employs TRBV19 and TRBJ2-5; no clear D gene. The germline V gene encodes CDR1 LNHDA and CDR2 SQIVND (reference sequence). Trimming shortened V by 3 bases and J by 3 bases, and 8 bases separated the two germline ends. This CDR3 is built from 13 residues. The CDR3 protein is CASSIAAEETQYF. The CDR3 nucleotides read TGTGCCAGTAGTATTGCGGCCGAAGAGACCCAGTACTTC. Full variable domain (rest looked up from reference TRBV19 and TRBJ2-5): DGGITQSPKYLFRKEGQNVTLSCEQNLNHDAMYWYRQDPGQGLRLIYYSQIVNDFQKGDIAEGYSVSREKKESFPLTVTSAQKNPTAFYLCASSIAAEETQYFGPGTRLLVL.

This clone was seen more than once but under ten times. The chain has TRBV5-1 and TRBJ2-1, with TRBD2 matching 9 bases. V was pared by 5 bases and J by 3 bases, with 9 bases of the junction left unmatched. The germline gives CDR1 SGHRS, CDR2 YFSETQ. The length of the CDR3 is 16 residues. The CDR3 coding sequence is TGCGCCAGCAGTCAATTTAGCGGGAGAGTCTACAATGAGCAGTTCTTC. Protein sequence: CASSQFSGRVYNEQFF.

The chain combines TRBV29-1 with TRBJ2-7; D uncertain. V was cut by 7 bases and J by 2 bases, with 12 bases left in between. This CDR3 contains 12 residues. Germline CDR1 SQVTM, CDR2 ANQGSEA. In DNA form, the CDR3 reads TGCAGCGCCACGACACCAACCTACGAGCAGTACTTC. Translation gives CSATTPTYEQYF.

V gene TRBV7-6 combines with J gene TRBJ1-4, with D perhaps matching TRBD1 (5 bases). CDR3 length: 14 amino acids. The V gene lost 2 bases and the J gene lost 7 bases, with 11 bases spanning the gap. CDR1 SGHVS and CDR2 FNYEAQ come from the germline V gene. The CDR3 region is CASSLRQNAEKLFF. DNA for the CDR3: TGTGCCAGCAGCTTAAGACAGAATGCTGAAAAACTGTTTTTT.

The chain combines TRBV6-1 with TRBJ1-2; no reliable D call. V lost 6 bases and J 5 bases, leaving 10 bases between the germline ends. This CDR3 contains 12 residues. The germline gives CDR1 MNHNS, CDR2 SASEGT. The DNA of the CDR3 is TGTGCCAGCAGCCCAGGACTGTATGGCTACACCTTC. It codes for CASSPGLYGYTF.

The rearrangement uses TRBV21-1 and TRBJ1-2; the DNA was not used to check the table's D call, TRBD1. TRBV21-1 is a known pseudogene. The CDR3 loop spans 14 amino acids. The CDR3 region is CASSKDTPNYGYTF. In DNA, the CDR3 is TGTGCCAGCAGCAAAGACACCCCTAACTATGGCTACACCTTC.